Following are 22 T cell receptor beta chains from one sample sequenced in a study of T-cell reconstitution after alpha-beta-depleted transplantation in children. Researchers prepared the TCRbeta library using unique molecular identifiers, the study reports. Each CDR3 protein gets one entry after TCRdb re-called the PCR reads with MiXCR. Of 500,000 to 650,000 distinct CDR3 sequences detected, approximately 10% appear once; the ten largest clones hold approximately 14%. The sample consisted of PBMCs, mostly from graft donor cells, taken 180 days after TCRalphabeta/CD19-depleted stem cell transplant. The receptors here all came from a female patient aged 2-10 years who had a stem cell transplant for aplastic anemia, so the T cells may come from the graft donor.

This clonotype was found many times. The V and J genes are TRBV10-3 and TRBJ2-3, with D possibly being TRBD1 (5 bases). The CDR3 extends over 13 amino acids. CDR1 and CDR2 (germline): ENHRY, SYGVKD. V was cut by 3 bases and J by 6 bases, with 10 bases left in between. The CDR3 DNA reads TGTGCCATCAGTGAAGGGGCGCATGATACGCAGTATTTT. It specifies CAISEGAHDTQYF.

At least ten counts were recorded for this clonotype. The chain joins TRBV20-1 to TRBJ2-7, with TRBD1 matching 7 bases. The V gene's germline CDR1 is DFQATT and CDR2 SNEGSKA (reference sequence). The CDR3 is 11 residues long. The V segment lost 6 bases and the J segment 7 bases; nucleotides outside the gene matches: 6. CDR3: CSARGLREQYF. As DNA, the CDR3 is TGCAGTGCCAGGGGGTTACGGGAGCAGTACTTC.

This clonotype was picked up a small number of times. The chain is built from TRBV6-5 and TRBJ2-1, with TRBD1 matching over 9 bases. Germline trimming cut 6 bases from V and 11 bases from J; bases unmatched to any gene: 2. Germline lookup yields CDR1 MNHEY and CDR2 SVGAGI. The CDR3 spans 11 residues. DNA for the CDR3: TGTGCCAGCAGGGACAGGGGAAAGCAGTTCTTC. This gives the protein CASRDRGKQFF.

This clonotype has only a few counts. The chain has TRBV20-1 and TRBJ2-3, with 10 bases matching TRBD2. The germline CDR1 and CDR2 sequences are DFQATT and SNEGSKA (reference sequence). The V gene end was trimmed by 3 bases and the J gene end by 5 bases; junction bases not matched to a gene: 5. The CDR3 length is 14 residues. The CDR3 loop reads CSARDSGRKDTQYF. DNA for the CDR3: TGCAGTGCTAGGGATAGCGGGAGGAAAGATACGCAGTATTTT.

The rearrangement joins TRBV7-9 to TRBJ2-5; D gene uncertain. Per germline, CDR1 SEHNR and CDR2 FQNEAQ (reference sequence). The CDR3 is 14 residues long. Trimming removed 5 bases at V and 0 bases at J, with 10 bases between. CDR3 residues: CASSRRGNQETQYF. DNA for the CDR3: TGTGCCAGCAGCCGGAGAGGCAACCAAGAGACCCAGTACTTC.

This clonotype appeared a few times. CDR3 DNA sequence: TGTGCCAGCAGCCAAGCAAGCGAGCAGTACTTC. Translating it yields CASSQASEQYF. The rearrangement joins TRBV3-1 to TRBJ2-7; no definite D call. V lost 1 base and J 6 bases, leaving 4 bases between the germline ends. CDR1 and CDR2 from the germline V gene are LGHDT and YNNKEL (reference sequence). The CDR3 sequence is 11 residues long.

A few counts support this clonotype. The chain carries TRBV3-1 and TRBJ2-1; 9 nucleotides agree with TRBD2. Losses at the gene ends were 0 bases for V and 6 bases for J; bases not matched to a gene: 6. CDR1 is LGHDT, CDR2 YNNKEL, per germline (reference sequence). The CDR3 length is 16 residues. The CDR3 loop reads CASSQDRREGRNEQFF. CDR3 coding DNA: TGTGCCAGCAGCCAAGATCGGCGGGAGGGGCGCAATGAGCAGTTCTTC.

The chain combines TRBV28 with TRBJ1-2, with D tentatively TRBD1 (5 bases). Trimming removed 0 bases at V and 8 bases at J, with 10 bases between. The CDR3 consists of 13 residues. Germline V gene lookup returns CDR1 MDHEN and CDR2 SYDVKM. CDR3 DNA: TGTGCCAGCAGTTTATGGCAGGGTAACGGCTACACCTTC. Its protein is CASSLWQGNGYTF.

The rearrangement uses TRBV3-1 and TRBJ2-2, with TRBD2 identical over 8 bases. CDR1 and CDR2 (germline): LGHDT, YNNKEL (reference sequence). The junction had 5 bases not matched to a gene; V was cut back by 2 bases and J by 0 bases. There are 17 residues in the CDR3. DNA for the CDR3: TGTGCCAGCAGCCAACCGATAGCGGGGCCGAACACCGGGGAGCTGTTTTTT. Residues: CASSQPIAGPNTGELFF.

The V call is TRBV24-1, the J call TRBJ2-1; TRBD2 agrees at 9 bases. J was trimmed by 8 bases and V by 7 bases; bases with no gene match: 5. The CDR3 consists of 13 residues. Germline V gene sequence: CDR1 KGHDR, CDR2 SFDVKD. The CDR3 protein is CATRREGRDEQFF. The CDR3 DNA reads TGTGCCACCAGGCGGGAGGGCCGGGATGAGCAGTTCTTC.

V usage is TRBV20-1 and J usage is TRBJ2-2, with D uncertain. The CDR3 extends over 14 amino acids. Germline CDR1 reads DFQATT; CDR2 reads SNEGSKA (reference sequence). Deletions cut 1 base from V and 6 bases from J, with 12 bases between. The CDR3 nucleotides are TGCAGTGCTAGAGCCGACTGGCTTCCCGGGGAGCTGTTTTTT. As protein: CSARADWLPGELFF.

The V gene is TRBV28, the J gene TRBJ2-7, with 8 bases lining up with TRBD1. Trimming at V came to 6 bases and at J to 1 base, leaving 5 bases not matched to a gene. The CDR3 is made up of 14 amino acids. Per the germline V gene, CDR1 is MDHEN and CDR2 is SYDVKM. CDR3 bases: TGTGCCAGCAGGACCGGGACAGGATCCTACGAGCAGTACGTC. Translated, it gives CASRTGTGSYEQYV.

The sample holds a few counts of this clonotype. The chain uses TRBV9 and TRBJ1-3; D uncertain. CDR1 and CDR2 (germline): SGDLS, YYNGEE. The CDR3 totals 14 residues. V lost 4 bases and J lost 4, with 12 bases in between. CDR3 amino acids: CASSPQRGGNTIYF. The CDR3 DNA reads as TGTGCCAGCAGCCCCCAGAGAGGGGGAAACACCATATATTTT.

The chain uses TRBV20-1 and TRBJ2-1, with D possibly being TRBD2 (5 bases). V was pared by 6 bases and J by 12 bases, with 9 bases between. Germline CDR1 and CDR2: DFQATT and SNEGSKA (reference sequence). This CDR3 has 9 residues. CDR3 protein: CSAGVRQFF. The CDR3 DNA reads TGCAGTGCCGGGGTTCGGCAGTTCTTC.

The chain couples TRBV5-5 to TRBJ1-1, with D maybe TRBD1 (5 bases). The CDR3 has 15 amino acids. The V end was cut by 2 bases, the J end by 1 base, with 12 bases between. Germline CDR1 and CDR2: SGHKS and YYEKEE (reference sequence). The CDR3 coding sequence is TGTGCCAGCAGCTTATTCCGCAGGGCGAACACTGAAGCTTTCTTT. As protein: CASSLFRRANTEAFF.

The V and J genes are TRBV6-2 or TRBV6-3 and TRBJ2-3; no reliable D call. The germline gives CDR1 MNHEY, CDR2 SVGEGT. The CDR3 has 15 amino acids. The V end was cut by 0 bases, the J end by 2 bases, with 9 bases between. The CDR3 coding sequence is TGTGCCAGCAGTTACTCTTCACGCTCCACAGATACGCAGTATTTT. It codes for CASSYSSRSTDTQYF.

The chain links TRBV10-2 to TRBJ2-1, with 8 bases fitting TRBD2. Germline CDR1 WSHSY, CDR2 SAAADI. J gave up 0 bases and V 7 bases, and 8 bases lay outside the gene matches. There are 16 residues in the CDR3. In nucleotides, the CDR3 is TGCGCCAGCACCCGGGGACTAGTTGGCTCCTACAATGAGCAGTTCTTC. Translated, it gives CASTRGLVGSYNEQFF.

To note about this clonotype: A single base separates this from a much larger clone, so it may be a read error. V and J are TRBV7-8 and TRBJ2-5; D call uncertain. The V end was cut by 2 bases, the J end by 7 bases, with 5 bases between. This CDR3 contains 11 residues. Per the germline V gene, CDR1 is SGHVS and CDR2 is FQNEAQ. The CDR3 region is CASSLMGTQYF. The CDR3 region has the DNA TGTGCCAGCAGCTTAATGGGGACCCAGTACTTC.

The genes are TRBV6-5 and TRBJ1-1, with 7 bases matching TRBD1. V shed 0 bases, J shed 3 bases, and the junction held 1 base outside the gene matches. The CDR3 runs 14 residues. Germline V CDR1 and CDR2: MNHEY, SVGAGI. The CDR3 loop reads CASSYSQGDTEAFF. CDR3 bases: TGTGCCAGCAGTTACTCCCAGGGGGACACTGAAGCTTTCTTT.

V and J are TRBV2 and TRBJ2-1, with 11 bases identical to TRBD2. This CDR3 comprises 16 residues. The V gene's germline CDR1 is SNHLY and CDR2 FYNNEI. V dropped 6 bases and J dropped 3; count of bases not matched to a gene: 7. The CDR3 coding sequence is TGTGCCAGCAGCGGCGAACTAGCGGGGGTCTACAATGAGCAGTTCTTC. This codes for CASSGELAGVYNEQFF.

In this sample, this clonotype turned up a few times. The chain employs TRBV6-5 and TRBJ1-4; 11 bases map to TRBD1. Trimming took 6 bases from V and 7 from J; bases not matched to a gene: 10. Germline CDR1 is MNHEY and CDR2 is SVGAGI. This CDR3 comprises 16 residues. For the CDR3, the DNA is TGTGCCAGCAGGGGTGCCGGGACAGGGGGAGGTGAAAAACTGTTTTTT. Translating gives CASRGAGTGGGEKLFF.

The chain links TRBV7-3 to TRBJ2-1; possible D gene TRBD1, 6 bases. The V and J ends lost 5 bases and 0 bases respectively, with 23 bases between them. The CDR3 is 19 residues long. CDR1 is SGHTA, CDR2 FQGTGA, per germline. The CDR3 sequence is CASSPARAPGESSYNEQFF. The DNA for the CDR3 is TGTGCCAGCAGCCCCGCTAGGGCGCCAGGGGAAAGCTCCTACAATGAGCAGTTCTTC.